This T cell receptor (beta chain) was sequenced in a study of blood T cell repertoires in COVID-19 (TCRdb year 2020). Study-wide context: Samples covering the acute and convalescent phases of COVID-19 were provided by collaborators in the United States, Italy and Spain. The prospective study material was composed of cDNA or gDNA derived from T cells, B-cell-depleted T cells, or PBMCs. Deeply sampled blood TCRbeta repertoires from subjects exposed to, actively infected with, or recovered from COVID-19 were included in the dataset. The repertoires were made available in a free public database intended to serve as a resource for research on the immune response to SARS-CoV-2. Samples came from the ongoing ImmuneRACE study (first 160 participants) plus 1,254 subjects from 6 global collaborators. Sample metadata almost always included a de-identified subject ID, COVID-19 status, age in years and sex. HLA class I and class II types, where available, came from metadata supplied by the sample provider rather than from assay-based typing. Overall study outcomes, separate from this receptor: The quantity of clinical and demographic metadata differed by source and by participant and was supplied without curation.

As to this clone: Its cognate antigen has yet to be identified. It has no much larger one-base neighbor in the sample; base qualities were not kept.

The collaborating institutions used their own protocols to collect whole blood in K2EDTA tubes. For TCRbeta analysis, collaborators shipped samples in one of three forms: frozen whole blood, isolated PBMCs, or DNA extracted from either of those sample types. The immunoSEQ Assay, a bias-controlled multiplex PCR, was used to amplify TCRbeta CDR3 regions from genomic DNA. Regarding the original processing steps: Within the assay, amplification of reference gene primers was used to estimate how many nucleated cells each sample contained. To quantify the absolute abundance of each unique TCRbeta CDR3 rearrangement, sequence reads were collapsed and filtered. For each sample, productive Simpson clonality was calculated by taking the square root of Simpson's diversity index across productive rearrangements. Here the immuneACCESS table is served through TCRdb, limited to in-frame sequences with V and J called. Missing clones are a known gap in these copies; in checked studies unresolved V genes cover under half, and the rest lacks a known reason. V and J calls and clone size are as listed in that table; D and trimming were resolved from the DNA. This sample holds some 140,000 clones; roughly four fifths were observed only once. The top ten hold under 15% of the sample.

The sequenced material came from peripheral blood. The clonotype comes from a man older than 75 with acute or convalescent COVID-19.

The base sequence is TGTGCCAGCTCACCACCCGGGACTAGTTCAGATACGCAGTATTTT. Translated, this gives CASSPPGTSSDTQYF. This sequence uses TRBV18 and TRBJ2-3; the central 8 bases match TRBD2. Unmatched junction bases come to 3, with V trimmed by 0 bases and J by 4 bases. The CDR3 runs 15 residues from the cysteine to the phenylalanine. Only the CDR3 portion is preserved as DNA: 45 bases, with reading frame beginning at the first base. The CDR1 and CDR2 encoded by the germline V gene are KGHSH and LQKENI.